These T cell receptor beta chains were read from a single sample in a study of blood T cell repertoires in COVID-19. Here immunoSEQ multiplex PCR was the method, and the copy in TCRdb shows in-frame clones only, minus some. Of 75,000 to 80,000 clones in the sample, roughly 90% are singletons; the top ten hold about 18%. The source material was peripheral blood. The receptors were sampled from a human donor in a cohort sampled during active COVID-19. The CDR3 runs from the conserved cysteine through the conserved F or W. Each record gives: CDR3 DNA, CDR3 protein, J gene, clone size, V gene, D gene. D genes are given only for firm matches. The listing skips clone size in some rows; elsewhere it reads once, few, many or a size class.

TGTGCCAGCAGTTACACAGGGGGCGAGACAGATACGCAGTATTTT CASSYTGGETDTQYF TRBJ2-3 - TRBV6-6 TRBD1
TGCGCCAGCAGCCAAGGGCGGGGGCCGTACAATGAGCAGTTCTTC CASSQGRGPYNEQFF TRBJ2-1 once TRBV4-3 -
TGTGCCAGCTCACCAACTAGCGGGGGGGTTTACAATGAGCAGTTCTTC CASSPTSGGVYNEQFF TRBJ2-1 - TRBV18 TRBD2
TGTGCCTGTATGACTGCTGCTAACTATGGCTACACCTTC CACMTAANYGYTF TRBJ1-2 few TRBV30 -
TGTGCCAGTAGTATGGTCGAGACAGGGGTTTTTAGCAATCAGCCCCAGCATTTT CASSMVETGVFSNQPQHF TRBJ1-5 - TRBV19 TRBD1
TGTGCCAGCTCACCACCGACAGGGCCCCAAGAGACCCAGTACTTC CASSPPTGPQETQYF TRBJ2-5 - TRBV18 TRBD1
TGTGCCAGCAGCTCCCCGGACGAGGGCTATGGCTACACCTTC CASSSPDEGYGYTF TRBJ1-2 - TRBV5-4 -
TGTGCCAGCAGAAGTGGACAGGCCTACGAGCAGTACTTC CASRSGQAYEQYF TRBJ2-7 - TRBV28 TRBD1
TGTGCCAGCAGCAAAGTTTCACGATTACGACAGAACTATGGCTACACCTTC CASSKVSRLRQNYGYTF TRBJ1-2 - TRBV21-1 -
TGTGCCAGCACCCCGGACAGCTCCTACGAGCAGTACTTC CASTPDSSYEQYF TRBJ2-7 - TRBV12-3/TRBV12-4 -
TGTGCCAGCAGTGAAGGGTTGGGCTCTGAAGCTTTCTTT CASSEGLGSEAFF TRBJ1-1 - TRBV2 -
TGTGCCAGCAGTTTAAGCAGGGATACGCAGTATTTT CASSLSRDTQYF TRBJ2-3 - TRBV6-5 -
TGTGCCAGCAGCCGCGGCGGGGCTAATGAAAAACTGTTTTTT CASSRGGANEKLFF TRBJ1-4 - TRBV5-4 -
TGTGCCAGCAGCCCGGGGACAGGGGGTGAGACCCAGTACTTC CASSPGTGGETQYF TRBJ2-5 - TRBV5-5 TRBD1
TGTGCCAGCAGCTTAATTTTCTCGACAGGGGTAATGAACACTGAAGCTTTCTTT CASSLIFSTGVMNTEAFF TRBJ1-1 - TRBV7-9 TRBD1
TGTGCCAGCAGGCGTACTGCCCTCCCAGATACGCAGTATTTT CASRRTALPDTQYF TRBJ2-3 - TRBV6-5 -
TGTGCCATCAGTGAGTCCTTAACTGGTTTCTACGAGCAGTACTTC CAISESLTGFYEQYF TRBJ2-7 once TRBV10-3 -
TGTGCCAGCAGCGTAAGGGCCGGGGGAACTAGCCTCACCGGGGAGCTGTTTTTT CASSVRAGGTSLTGELFF TRBJ2-2 - TRBV9 -
TGTGCCACCGTGACAGGGTTGGTCTACGAGCAGTACTTC CATVTGLVYEQYF TRBJ2-7 - TRBV2 TRBD1
TGTGCCAGTGAGCGGGGGCTCGGGGAGCAGTTCTTC CASERGLGEQFF TRBJ2-1 - TRBV2 TRBD2
TGTGCCAGCAGCTCCCGGGACAGGGTCCTTGCAACTAATGAAAAACTGTTTTTT CASSSRDRVLATNEKLFF TRBJ1-4 few TRBV7-9 TRBD1
TGTGCCAGTAGTATAGGAGGGACTAGCGGCCTCTACGAGCAGTACTTC CASSIGGTSGLYEQYF TRBJ2-7 - TRBV19 TRBD2
TGTGCCAGCAGCTTAGTTGCGGGAACCTACGAGCAGTACTTC CASSLVAGTYEQYF TRBJ2-7 - TRBV7-9 -
TGTGCCAGCAAAGACAGGGGGCCCTACAATGAGCAGTTCTTC CASKDRGPYNEQFF TRBJ2-1 - TRBV6-5 TRBD1
TGTGCCAGCAGTTTAATGGGGGCAGCCGGAGACTACGAGCAGTACTTC CASSLMGAAGDYEQYF TRBJ2-7 - TRBV28 -
TGTGCCAGCAGCCCCCCGAACAGAGACTACGAGCAGTACTTC CASSPPNRDYEQYF TRBJ2-7 - TRBV28 -
TGTGCCAGCAGTACCGGGACTAGCGGGAGGTTGTTCTTC CASSTGTSGRLFF TRBJ2-1 - TRBV7-2 TRBD2